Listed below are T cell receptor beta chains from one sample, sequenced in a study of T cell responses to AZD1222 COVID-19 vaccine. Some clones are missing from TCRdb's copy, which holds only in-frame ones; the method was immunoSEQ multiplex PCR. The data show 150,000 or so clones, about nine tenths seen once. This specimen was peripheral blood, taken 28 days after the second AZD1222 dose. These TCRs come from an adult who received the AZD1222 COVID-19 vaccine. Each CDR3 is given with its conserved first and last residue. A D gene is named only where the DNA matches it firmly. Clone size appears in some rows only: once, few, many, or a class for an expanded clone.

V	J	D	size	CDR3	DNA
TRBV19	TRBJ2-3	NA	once	CASSIRDTLAPGTQYF	TGTGCCAGTAGTATAAGAGACACCCTTGCACCTGGTACGCAGTATTTT
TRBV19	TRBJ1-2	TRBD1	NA	CASSIPRQGTYGYTF	TGTGCCAGTAGTATCCCTCGACAGGGAACCTATGGCTACACCTTC
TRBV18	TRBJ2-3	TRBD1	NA	CASSPPPGGQGRDTQYF	TGTGCCAGCTCACCACCCCCGGGGGGACAGGGGAGAGATACGCAGTATTTT
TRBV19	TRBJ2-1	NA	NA	CASSIEEGRQQFF	TGTGCCAGTAGTATAGAAGAAGGCAGACAGCAGTTCTTC
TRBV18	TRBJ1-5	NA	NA	CASSPQDSNQPQHF	TGTGCCAGCTCACCCCAGGATAGCAATCAGCCCCAGCATTTT
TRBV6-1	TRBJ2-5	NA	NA	CASSEVGYQETQYF	TGTGCCAGCAGTGAAGTGGGGTACCAAGAGACCCAGTACTTC
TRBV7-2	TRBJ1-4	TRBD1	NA	CASSARGDTNEKLFF	TGTGCCAGCAGCGCCAGGGGGGATACTAATGAAAAACTGTTTTTT
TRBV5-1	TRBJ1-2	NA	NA	CASSGDGEWGYTF	TGCGCCAGCAGCGGGGACGGGGAGTGGGGCTACACCTTC
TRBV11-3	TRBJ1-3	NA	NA	CASSFRDSGNTIYF	TGTGCCAGCAGCTTCAGGGACTCTGGAAACACCATATATTTT
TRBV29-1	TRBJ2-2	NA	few	CSVGTGLGELFF	TGCAGCGTCGGAACAGGGCTCGGGGAGCTGTTTTTT
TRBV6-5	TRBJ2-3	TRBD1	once	CASRVTGPDTQYF	TGTGCCAGCAGAGTGACAGGGCCAGATACGCAGTATTTT
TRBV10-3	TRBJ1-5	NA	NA	CANTDRSGTQNQPQHF	TGTGCCAACACTGACCGATCCGGGACACAAAATCAGCCCCAGCATTTT
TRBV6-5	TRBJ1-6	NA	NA	CASSSTGRGSPLHF	TGTGCCAGCAGCTCGACAGGACGGGGGTCACCCCTCCACTTT
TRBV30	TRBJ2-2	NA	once	CAWRKGNTGELFF	TGTGCCTGGAGGAAGGGTAACACCGGGGAGCTGTTTTTT
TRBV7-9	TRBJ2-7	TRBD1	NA	CASSYGQGNGEQYF	TGTGCCAGCAGCTATGGACAGGGGAACGGCGAGCAGTACTTC
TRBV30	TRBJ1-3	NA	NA	CAWSVPRPTGNTIYF	TGTGCCTGGAGTGTACCGCGTCCGACTGGAAACACCATATATTTT
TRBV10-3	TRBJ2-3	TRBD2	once	CATSGGDPSTDTQYF	TGTGCCACTAGCGGGGGCGACCCCAGCACAGATACGCAGTATTTT
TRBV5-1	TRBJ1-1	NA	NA	CASSYSGGDTEAFF	TGCGCCAGCAGCTACTCCGGGGGCGACACTGAAGCTTTCTTT
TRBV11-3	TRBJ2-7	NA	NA	CASSLRTSEQYF	TGTGCCAGCAGCTTACGGACCTCTGAGCAGTACTTC
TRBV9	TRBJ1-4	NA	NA	CASSRGTATNEKLFF	TGTGCCAGCAGCCGAGGGACGGCAACTAATGAAAAACTGTTTTTT
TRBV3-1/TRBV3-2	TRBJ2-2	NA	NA	CASSQVISGSPNTGELFF	TGTGCCAGCAGCCAAGTGATTAGCGGCAGCCCAAACACCGGGGAGCTGTTTTTT
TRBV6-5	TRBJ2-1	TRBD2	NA	CASTVGTSGNNEQFF	TGTGCCAGCACGGTGGGGACTAGCGGGAACAATGAGCAGTTCTTC
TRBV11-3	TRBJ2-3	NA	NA	CASSLGQGTDTQYF	TGTGCCAGCAGCTTAGGGCAGGGCACAGATACGCAGTATTTT
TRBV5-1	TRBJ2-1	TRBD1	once	CASSLMDRGHVF	TGCGCCAGCAGCTTAATGGACAGGGGGCATGTCTTC
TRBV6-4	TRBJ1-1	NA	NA	CASSDHNDPGGAEAFF	TGTGCCAGCAGTGACCACAATGACCCGGGGGGGGCTGAAGCTTTCTTT
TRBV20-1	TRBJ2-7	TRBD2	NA	CSASRAGVGYEQYF	TGCAGTGCTAGTAGGGCGGGAGTAGGCTACGAGCAGTACTTC
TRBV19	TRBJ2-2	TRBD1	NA	CASSVPTGGGTGELFF	TGTGCCAGTAGTGTCCCCACAGGGGGCGGCACCGGGGAGCTGTTTTTT
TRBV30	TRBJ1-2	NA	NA	CAWMEGAGYGYTF	TGTGCCTGGATGGAAGGCGCTGGTTATGGCTACACCTTC
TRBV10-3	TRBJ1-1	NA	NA	CAISGGELGTNTEAFF	TGTGCCATCAGTGGAGGGGAGTTAGGGACGAACACTGAAGCTTTCTTT
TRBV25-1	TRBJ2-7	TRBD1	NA	CASSGTGRYEQYF	TGTGCCAGCAGTGGGACAGGGCGCTACGAGCAGTACTTC
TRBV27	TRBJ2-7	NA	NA	CASRSMRDFYEQYF	TGTGCCAGCAGATCAATGAGGGATTTCTACGAGCAGTACTTC
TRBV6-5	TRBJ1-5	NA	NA	CASGGFSNQPQHF	TGTGCCAGCGGGGGGTTTAGCAATCAGCCCCAGCATTTT
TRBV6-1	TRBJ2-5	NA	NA	CASSELSAAQETQYF	TGTGCCAGCAGTGAATTGTCTGCGGCACAAGAGACCCAGTACTTC
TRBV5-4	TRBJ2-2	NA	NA	CASTSQNTGELFF	TGTGCCAGTACATCTCAGAACACCGGGGAGCTGTTTTTT
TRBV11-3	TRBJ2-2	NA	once	CASSLVGVLNTGELFF	TGTGCCAGCAGCTTAGTGGGGGTCTTAAACACCGGGGAGCTGTTTTTT
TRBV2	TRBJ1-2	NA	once	CASSEFGYTF	TGTGCCAGCAGTGAGTTCGGCTACACCTTC
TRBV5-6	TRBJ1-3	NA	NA	CASSAQGLGSGNTIYF	TGTGCCAGCAGCGCACAGGGTCTAGGCTCTGGAAACACCATATATTTT
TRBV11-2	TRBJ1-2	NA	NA	CASSLQGLNYGYTF	TGTGCCAGCAGCTTACAGGGTCTTAACTATGGCTACACCTTC
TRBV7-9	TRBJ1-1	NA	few	CASSVETTNTEAFF	TGTGCCAGCAGCGTTGAGACTACGAACACTGAAGCTTTCTTT
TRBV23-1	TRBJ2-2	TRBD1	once	CASSQFGSTGGDTGELFF	TGCGCCAGCAGTCAATTCGGTTCAACAGGGGGCGATACCGGGGAGCTGTTTTTT
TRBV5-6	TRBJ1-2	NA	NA	CASSLGVVSNYGYTF	TGTGCCAGCAGCTTGGGGGTGGTATCCAACTATGGCTACACCTTC
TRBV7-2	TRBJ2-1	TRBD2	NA	CASSAGSLAGGRYNEQFF	TGTGCCAGCAGCGCAGGCTCACTAGCGGGGGGCCGCTACAATGAGCAGTTCTTC
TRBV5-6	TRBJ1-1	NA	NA	CASSLGSLVAEAFF	TGTGCCAGCAGCTTGGGCTCCTTAGTCGCTGAAGCTTTCTTT
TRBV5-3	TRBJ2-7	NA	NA	CARSPSASRVEQYF	TGTGCCAGAAGCCCTAGCGCCAGCCGAGTAGAGCAGTACTTC
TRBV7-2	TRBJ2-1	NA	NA	CASSYSLGLEEQFF	TGTGCCAGCAGCTACTCCCTCGGGCTAGAGGAGCAGTTCTTC
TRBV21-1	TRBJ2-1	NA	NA	CASSKSQRGATSEQFF	TGTGCCAGCAGCAAAAGTCAGCGGGGGGCAACCAGTGAGCAGTTCTTC
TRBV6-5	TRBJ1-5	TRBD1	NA	CASRGQGNQPQHF	TGTGCCAGCAGGGGACAGGGCAATCAGCCCCAGCATTTT
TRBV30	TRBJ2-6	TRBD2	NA	CAWSFGGTTLLEGANVLTF	TGTGCCTGGAGTTTCGGGGGGACGACCCTGCTTGAGGGGGCCAACGTCCTGACTTTC
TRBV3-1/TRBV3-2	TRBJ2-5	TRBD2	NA	CASTWEGLETQYF	TGTGCCAGCACCTGGGAGGGCTTGGAGACCCAGTACTTC
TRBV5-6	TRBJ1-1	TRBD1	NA	CASSSTGTGGTEAFF	TGTGCCAGCAGCTCAACCGGGACAGGGGGCACTGAAGCTTTCTTT
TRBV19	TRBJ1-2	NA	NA	CASSRVDGYTF	TGTGCCAGTAGTAGGGTGGACGGCTACACCTTC
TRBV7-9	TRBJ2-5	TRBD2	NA	CASSVAGGYETQYF	TGTGCCAGCAGCGTAGCGGGGGGGTACGAGACCCAGTACTTC
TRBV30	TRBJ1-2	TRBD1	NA	CAWSRSGQGAYGYTF	TGTGCCTGGAGCCGATCGGGACAGGGGGCGTATGGCTACACCTTC
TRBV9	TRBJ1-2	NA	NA	CASSVAPGTDYGYTF	TGTGCCAGCAGCGTAGCTCCGGGAACGGACTATGGCTACACCTTC
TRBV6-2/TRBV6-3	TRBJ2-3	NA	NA	CASSYQGRTDTQYF	TGTGCCAGCAGTTACCAGGGGAGGACAGATACGCAGTATTTT
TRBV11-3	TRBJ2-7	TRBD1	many	CASSHGGQGVEQYF	TGTGCCAGCAGCCATGGGGGACAGGGGGTTGAGCAGTACTTC
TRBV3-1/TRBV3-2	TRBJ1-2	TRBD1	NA	CASSPDRDYGYTF	TGTGCCAGCAGCCCGGACAGGGACTATGGCTACACCTTC
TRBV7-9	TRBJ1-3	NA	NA	CASSSTGTGGNTIYF	TGTGCCAGCAGCTCCACAGGAACGGGGGGAAACACCATATATTTT
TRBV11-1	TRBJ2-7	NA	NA	CASSPDSAYEQYF	TGTGCCAGCAGCCCCGACTCGGCCTACGAGCAGTACTTC